The rows below give T cell receptor beta chains drawn from one sample of a study of CD8 T cells in ankylosing spondylitis. TCRdb fed the 5' RACE reads into MiXCR, producing one record per CDR3 protein. The sample records some 840,000 distinct CDR3 sequences, 10% to 15% being singletons. Sequenced material: blood, either unsorted or a sorted T cell fraction (not recorded which). All receptors come from a male donor with ankylosing spondylitis. CDR3s include the opening cysteine and the closing phenylalanine or tryptophan. A D gene is named only where the DNA matches it firmly. Expanded clones are given a class, and other clones once, few, many or no size at all.

size	D	J	V	CDR3	DNA
.	TRBD2	TRBJ2-1	TRBV20-1	CSATGLAGYNEQFF	TGCAGTGCTACGGGACTAGCGGGGTACAATGAGCAGTTCTTC
many	.	TRBJ1-2	TRBV12-5	CASGLGNYGYTF	TGTGCTAGTGGTTTGGGGAATTATGGCTACACCTTC
.	TRBD1	TRBJ1-2	TRBV5-1	CASSWGQGDGYTF	TGCGCCAGCAGCTGGGGACAGGGCGATGGCTACACCTTC
many	TRBD2	TRBJ2-1	TRBV29-1	CSVYRDYPGEDEQFF	TGCAGCGTGTACCGGGACTACCCTGGAGAGGATGAGCAGTTCTTC
few	.	TRBJ2-7	TRBV5-1	CASREELSYEQYF	TGCGCCAGCAGAGAGGAGCTCTCCTACGAGCAGTACTTC
.	.	TRBJ1-3	TRBV20-1	CSARLTGNTIYF	TGCAGTGCTAGGTTAACCGGAAACACCATATATTTT
.	TRBD1	TRBJ1-2	TRBV5-1	CASSTGTGGDYGYTF	TGCGCCAGCAGCACCGGGACAGGGGGCGACTATGGCTACACCTTC
.	.	TRBJ1-2	TRBV29-1	CSVASVIFSGTKGYTF	TGCAGCGTTGCGTCGGTGATTTTTTCCGGGACTAAGGGCTACACCTTC
few	TRBD1	TRBJ2-1	TRBV7-6	CASSPAYRGRNEQFF	TGTGCCAGCAGCCCCGCTTACAGGGGGCGCAATGAGCAGTTCTTC
.	TRBD1	TRBJ1-1	TRBV29-1	CSFSSGTGVQSEAFF	TGCAGCTTTTCTTCCGGGACAGGGGTTCAAAGTGAAGCTTTCTTT
few	TRBD2	TRBJ2-7	TRBV18	CASSSGTSGRYEQYF	TGTGCCAGCTCCTCCGGGACTAGCGGGCGCTACGAGCAGTACTTC
many	.	TRBJ1-5	TRBV12-3/TRBV12-4	CASSSNLDQPQHF	TGTGCCAGCAGTTCCAATTTGGATCAGCCCCAGCATTTT
.	TRBD2	TRBJ2-1	TRBV5-6	CASSIPWGREGRNEQFF	TGTGCCAGCAGCATCCCGTGGGGTCGGGAGGGGAGGAATGAGCAGTTCTTC
many	.	TRBJ1-4	TRBV12-3/TRBV12-4	CASSRTGRPLDEKLFF	TGTGCCAGCAGTCGCACAGGCAGACCGTTGGATGAAAAACTGTTTTTT
many	.	TRBJ2-3	TRBV27	CASSLQRSTDTQYF	TGTGCCAGCAGTCTGCAACGAAGCACAGATACGCAGTATTTT
.	.	TRBJ2-1	TRBV28	CASMTSDSFAGETYNEQFF	TGTGCCAGCATGACTTCGGATTCGTTCGCAGGGGAGACCTACAATGAGCAGTTCTTC
.	TRBD2	TRBJ2-3	TRBV7-3	CASSLYRGGIQYF	TGTGCCAGCAGCTTATATCGGGGGGGTATACAGTATTTT
many	TRBD2	TRBJ2-3	TRBV20-1	CSARDPLAGGTDTQYF	TGCAGTGCTAGAGATCCGCTAGCGGGAGGAACAGATACGCAGTATTTT
many	.	TRBJ1-1	TRBV9	CASSVFPGPDTEAFF	TGTGCCAGCAGCGTCTTTCCGGGACCCGATACTGAAGCTTTCTTT
.	TRBD1	TRBJ2-7	TRBV5-1	CASSFDRGEQYF	TGCGCCAGCAGCTTTGACAGGGGCGAGCAGTACTTC
.	TRBD2	TRBJ2-1	TRBV20-1	CSARLWRSGRSPNNEQFF	TGCAGTGCTAGACTCTGGAGGTCCGGGAGGTCCCCAAACAATGAGCAGTTCTTC
.	.	TRBJ2-1	TRBV2	CASNRDSTTEQFF	TGTGCCAGCAACCGGGACTCCACCACTGAGCAGTTCTTC
once	.	TRBJ1-1	TRBV4-1	CASSQEKSSRSIEAFF	TGCGCCAGCAGCCAAGAGAAATCTTCACGGTCGATTGAAGCTTTCTTT
many	.	TRBJ1-2	TRBV5-1	CASSSSTASYGYTF	TGCGCCAGCAGCTCGTCGACAGCTTCCTATGGCTACACCTTC
few	.	TRBJ2-5	TRBV20-1	CSAVTSSQETQYF	TGCAGTGCCGTAACCTCCAGCCAAGAGACCCAGTACTTC
.	.	TRBJ1-6	TRBV4-1	CASSQDVLDNSPLHF	TGCGCCAGCAGCCAAGATGTACTGGACAATTCACCCCTCCACTTT
few	TRBD2	TRBJ2-2	TRBV28	CASSLRRDSGGTTGELFF	TGTGCCAGCAGTCTCAGACGTGATAGCGGGGGCACCACCGGGGAGCTGTTTTTT
.	.	TRBJ2-6	TRBV12-3/TRBV12-4	CASALRAGANVLTF	TGTGCCAGCGCCCTCAGGGCGGGGGCCAACGTCCTGACTTTC
.	TRBD1	TRBJ1-2	TRBV4-2	CASSPRGTGRFDGYTF	TGTGCCAGCAGCCCGCGGGGGACAGGGCGCTTCGATGGCTACACCTTC
many	TRBD1	TRBJ2-3	TRBV5-5	CASRRTGADTQYF	TGTGCCAGCAGACGGACAGGAGCAGATACGCAGTATTTT
few	TRBD2	TRBJ2-2	TRBV12-3/TRBV12-4	CASQVAGSTGELFF	TGTGCCAGCCAGGTAGCGGGGTCCACCGGGGAGCTGTTTTTT
few	.	TRBJ1-2	TRBV9	CASSVSPTNYGYTF	TGTGCCAGCAGCGTATCCCCAACTAACTATGGCTACACCTTC
few	.	TRBJ2-3	TRBV10-3	CAISESASPDTQYF	TGTGCCATCAGTGAGTCCGCCAGCCCAGATACGCAGTATTTT